These 20 T cell receptor beta chains were sequenced from one sample in a study of CD8 T cells in Susac syndrome. Random hexamers were used to reverse transcribe about 0.5 to 1 ug of RNA. Each CDR3 protein gets one entry after TCRdb re-called the immunoSEQ multiplex PCR reads with MiXCR. The sample contains approximately 120,000 distinct CDR3 sequences, over 85% of which appear only once. Sequencing was carried out using CD4+ T cells from PBMCs. The receptors derive from a human donor in good health.

For the CDR3, the DNA is TGTGCCAGCAGCTTATTTTCAGGGCTCTACGAGCAGTACTTC. Translated, it gives CASSLFSGLYEQYF. V usage is TRBV7-2 and J usage is TRBJ2-7; tentatively, D is TRBD1 (5 bases). Germline assignment: CDR1 SGHTA and CDR2 FQGNSA. Trimming cost V 2 bases and J 3 bases, with 11 bases left between them. The CDR3 runs to 14 residues. The whole variable domain, filled in from reference TRBV7-2 and TRBJ2-7, reads GAGVSQSPSNKVTEKGKDVELRCDPISGHTALYWYRQSLGQGLEFLIYFQGNSAPDKSGLPSDRFSAERTGGSVSTLTIQRTQQEDSAVYLCASSLFSGLYEQYFGPGTRLTVT.

The rearrangement uses TRBV5-1 and TRBJ2-2; D may be TRBD1 or TRBD2 (5 bases each). The CDR3 is 13 amino acids. V lost 6 bases to trimming and J lost 4 bases, with 10 bases between them. Germline CDR1 SGHRS, CDR2 YFSETQ. The CDR3 is CASTRDATGELFF. In DNA, the CDR3 is TGCGCCAGCACCCGGGACGCCACCGGGGAGCTGTTTTTT.

This rearrangement joins TRBV7-8 to TRBJ2-7; 10 bases map to TRBD1. This CDR3 has 15 residues. J was trimmed by 4 bases and V by 0 bases; bases with no gene match: 3. CDR1 is SGHVS, CDR2 FQNEAQ, per germline. CDR3 bases: TGTGCCAGCAGCTTAGCGGGACAGGGGAGGTACGAGCAGTACTTC. Its translation: CASSLAGQGRYEQYF.

The V call is TRBV18, the J call TRBJ2-1; D remains ambiguous. The germline V gene encodes CDR1 KGHSH and CDR2 LQKENI. This CDR3 spans 13 amino acids. Trimming stripped 0 bases from V and 9 bases from J, with 9 bases between. Here the CDR3 reads CASSPPSGAEQFF. Here the CDR3 DNA reads TGTGCCAGCTCACCACCTTCCGGCGCTGAGCAGTTCTTC.

V gene TRBV7-2 combines with J gene TRBJ2-2, with D unclear. The ends were cut back, 3 bases at V and 8 bases at J, with 7 bases in the middle. Germline V gives CDR1 SGHTA, CDR2 FQGNSA. CDR3 length: 12 amino acids. The CDR3 region is CASSFYGGELFF. In DNA, the CDR3 is TGTGCCAGCAGCTTCTACGGAGGGGAGCTGTTTTTT.

This chain joins TRBV4-1 and TRBJ1-5, with D unresolved. The CDR3 is 14 amino acids. Looked up from germline, CDR1 is MGHRA and CDR2 is YSYEKL. V was clipped by 0 bases and J by 5 bases, with 8 bases between them. The CDR3 protein is CASSQDDQDQPQHF. The CDR3 DNA sequence: TGCGCCAGCAGCCAAGACGACCAAGATCAGCCCCAGCATTTT.

This rearrangement joins TRBV7-2 to TRBJ2-7; 8 bases align to TRBD1. This CDR3 comprises 15 residues. CDR1 and CDR2 (germline): SGHTA, FQGNSA. V lost 5 bases to trimming and J lost 6 bases; unmatched junction nucleotides: 12. The CDR3 DNA follows: TGTGCCAGCAGCACGATCTTAGACAGGGGAGGCGAGCAGTACTTC. It is translated as CASSTILDRGGEQYF.

The chain combines TRBV20-1 with TRBJ2-3; D gene unclear. The CDR3 totals 13 residues. From germline, CDR1 is DFQATT and CDR2 SNEGSKA (reference sequence). V lost 0 bases and J 5 bases, leaving 9 bases between the germline ends. DNA of the CDR3: TGCAGTGCTAGAGATAGCCGGCAAGATACGCAGTATTTT. Protein sequence: CSARDSRQDTQYF.

This sequence joins TRBV15 and TRBJ1-1, with 8 bases matching TRBD1. Germline V gives CDR1 LNHNV, CDR2 YYDKDF (reference sequence). After removal of 3 bases from V and 0 bases from J, the junction contained 9 bases not matched to a gene. The CDR3 covers 17 residues. CDR3 sequence (DNA): TGTGCCACCAGCAGTCCCCGGGACAGGCCAATGAACACTGAAGCTTTCTTT. The encoded protein is CATSSPRDRPMNTEAFF.

This chain connects TRBV19 to TRBJ2-3, with D perhaps matching TRBD1 or TRBD2 (5 bases each). The CDR3 sequence is 14 residues long. Trimming removed 5 bases from V and 2 bases from J, with 11 bases in between. The germline CDR1 and CDR2 sequences are LNHDA and SQIVND (reference sequence). The CDR3 reads CASSPGPFTDTQYF. DNA for the CDR3: TGTGCCAGTAGTCCGGGACCTTTCACAGATACGCAGTATTTT.

This chain links TRBV9 with TRBJ2-1; 13 nucleotides match TRBD2. CDR1 and CDR2 (germline): SGDLS, YYNGEE. This CDR3 has 16 amino acids. Losses at the gene ends were 2 bases for V and 7 bases for J; bases not matched to a gene: 6. The CDR3 DNA reads TGTGCCAGCAGCGTGAAAAGACTAGCGGGAGGTAATGAGCAGTTCTTC. It specifies CASSVKRLAGGNEQFF.

The chain couples TRBV3-1 to TRBJ1-1, with 8 bases lining up with TRBD1. Trimming at V came to 3 bases and at J to 1 base, leaving 4 bases not matched to a gene. The length of the CDR3 is 15 residues. From germline, CDR1 is LGHDT and CDR2 YNNKEL (reference sequence). Written as DNA, the CDR3 is TGTGCCAGCAGCCAGCAGGGGGCGAAGAACACTGAAGCTTTCTTT. Amino acid sequence: CASSQQGAKNTEAFF.

The CDR3 is CASSQDPQGGGTGELFF. CDR3 nucleotides: TGTGCCAGCAGCCAAGATCCCCAGGGAGGAGGCACCGGGGAGCTGTTTTTT. V gene TRBV4-2 combines with J gene TRBJ2-2; possibly TRBD2 for D (6 bases). V was cut by 0 bases and J by 4 bases, with 15 bases left in between. Per germline, CDR1 LGHNA and CDR2 YNFKEQ. There are 17 residues in the CDR3.

This sequence joins TRBV20-1 and TRBJ2-1, with 9 bases that match TRBD2. Germline CDR1 DFQATT, CDR2 SNEGSKA (reference sequence). The CDR3 is 15 amino acids. V lost 4 bases, J lost 5 bases, and 9 bases stayed unmatched. The CDR3 loop is CSATGLTSGDNEQFF. The DNA of the CDR3 is TGCAGTGCTACGGGCTTGACTAGCGGTGACAATGAGCAGTTCTTC.

This chain uses TRBV3-1 with TRBJ2-2; weak D call: TRBD1 (6 bases). V was cut by 4 bases and J by 5 bases, with 14 bases left in between. This CDR3 has 15 amino acids. CDR1 LGHDT and CDR2 YNNKEL come from the germline V gene (reference sequence). Here the CDR3 reads CASSLDSRRTGELFF. CDR3 sequence (DNA): TGTGCCAGCAGCCTGGACAGCCGACGGACCGGGGAGCTGTTTTTT.

The rearrangement links TRBV6-1 to TRBJ1-3, with unresolved D. The V end lost 2 bases, the J end lost 0 bases, and 8 bases lay between the germline ends. The CDR3 has 15 amino acids. CDR1 and CDR2 (germline): MNHNS, SASEGT. The CDR3 coding sequence is TGTGCCAGCAGTGAATCGGTTAACTCTGGAAACACCATATATTTT. It specifies CASSESVNSGNTIYF.

The rearrangement joins TRBV7-6 to TRBJ2-6, with D perhaps given as TRBD1 or TRBD2 (5 bases each). The V end lost 3 bases, the J end lost 10 bases, and 10 bases lay between the germline ends. Per the germline V gene, CDR1 is SGHVS and CDR2 is FNYEAQ. The CDR3 consists of 13 residues. This chain's CDR3 is CASSLGTENVLTF. The CDR3 DNA sequence: TGTGCCAGCAGCTTGGGGACGGAGAACGTCCTGACTTTC.

This chain links TRBV29-1 with TRBJ2-5; D uncertain. V gave up 7 bases and J gave up 5 bases, with 17 bases separating them. Germline V gives CDR1 SQVTM, CDR2 ANQGSEA. The CDR3 is made up of 13 amino acids. The CDR3 bases are TGCAGCGCCCTCGTTCCGGCAGCGGAGACCCAGTACTTC. Translated, it gives CSALVPAAETQYF.

The chain is built from TRBV12-3 or TRBV12-4 and TRBJ1-1, with TRBD1 matching over 8 bases. The J segment lost 4 bases and the V segment lost 5 bases, leaving 6 bases of the junction unmatched. This CDR3 comprises 14 residues. In DNA, the CDR3 is TGTGCCAGCAGTCCAAGACAGGGGAGCACTGAAGCTTTCTTT. The encoded protein is CASSPRQGSTEAFF.

V and J are TRBV4-3 and TRBJ1-3; D unclear. Germline loops: CDR1 LGHNA, CDR2 YSLEER. The CDR3 runs 18 residues. The V end lost 0 bases, the J end lost 0 bases, and 15 bases lay between the germline ends. The CDR3 loop reads CASSQDFGLPISGNTIYF. The CDR3 coding sequence is TGCGCCAGCAGCCAAGATTTCGGGTTACCAATCTCTGGAAACACCATATATTTT.